These 32 T cell receptor beta chains share one sample of origin, sequenced in a study of human T cells and chemical hapten exposure (dated by TCRdb to about 2021). Preparation of the library involved RACE. The sequencer was a NextSeq 500. TCRdb itself trimmed the public reads at Q25 with fastp, ran MiXCR and retained productive beta chains. CDR3 protein duplicates are merged, each entry listing the most common genes and DNA. The sample data list tens of thousands of distinct CDR3 sequences, and approximately 3.4% of these were observed just once. The biggest ten clones account for about 6.2% of the sample. According to the study, the label for this sample's time point signals: patch test 2, 6 weeks after DPC sensitization. What this sample's treatment or condition label stands for: therapeutic diphenylcyclopropenone sensitization with weekly scalp DPC. The starting material was whole blood, obtained in connection with sensitization to the hapten diphenylcyclopropenone (DPC). These receptors all stem from a middle-aged man with alopecia areata. Some clones in this sample may be carry-over from other donors' samples.

This clonotype was counted many times. The chain is built from TRBV6-1 and TRBJ2-2; D could derive from TRBD1 or TRBD2 (5 bases each). The CDR3 runs 17 residues. V was cut by 5 bases and J by 4 bases, with 20 bases left in between. The germline V gene has CDR1 MNHNS and CDR2 SASEGT. CDR3 amino acids: CASSPRAGSISTGELFF. The CDR3 DNA follows: TGTGCCAGCAGTCCGAGGGCAGGGAGCATTAGCACCGGGGAGCTGTTTTTT.

This clonotype was observed many times. V gene TRBV28 combines with J gene TRBJ1-5; D perhaps matches TRBD1 (6 bases). V was shortened by 1 base and J by 2 bases, with 9 bases between the two germline ends. The length of the CDR3 is 15 residues. CDR1 and CDR2 from the germline V gene are MDHEN and SYDVKM. CDR3 DNA sequence: TGTGCCAGCAGTTTATCCCCAGGGGGCAATCAGCCCCAGCATTTT. Amino acids: CASSLSPGGNQPQHF.

This clonotype was observed many times. The chain carries TRBV6-5 and TRBJ2-3; D gene uncertain. Germline values: CDR1 MNHEY, CDR2 SVGAGI. The V end lost 0 bases, the J end lost 2 bases, and 15 bases lay between the germline ends. This CDR3 is built from 17 residues. The CDR3: CASSYSKGRTLTDTQYF. CDR3 sequence (DNA): TGTGCCAGCAGTTACTCGAAGGGCCGTACTCTCACAGATACGCAGTATTTT.

The V call is TRBV15, the J call TRBJ1-4; no clear D. CDR3 size: 13 residues. Germline CDR1 is LNHNV and CDR2 is YYDKDF (reference sequence). V was cut by 5 bases and J by 10 bases, with 14 bases left in between. The CDR3 sequence is CATSVRLAGKLFF. CDR3 DNA sequence: TGTGCCACCAGCGTGAGGTTGGCTGGAAAACTGTTTTTT.

The chain joins TRBV6-6 to TRBJ1-1; D unresolved. Trimming shortened V by 10 bases and J by 0 bases, and 6 bases separated the two germline ends. The CDR3 is 11 amino acids. CDR1 is MNHNY, CDR2 SVGAGI, per germline (reference sequence). The CDR3 DNA is TGTGCCACCGTCTTGAACACTGAAGCTTTCTTT. Its translation: CATVLNTEAFF.

The sample holds many counts of this clonotype. The J gene is TRBJ1-4, the V gene TRBV4-3; D is possibly TRBD1 (5 bases). This CDR3 has 15 amino acids. Germline CDR1 reads LGHNA; CDR2 reads YSLEER. Trimming cost V 0 bases and J 4 bases, with 9 bases left between them. CDR3 DNA: TGCGCCAGCAGCCAAGATAGAGGGGTTAATGAAAAACTGTTTTTT. Translated: CASSQDRGVNEKLFF.

This clonotype occurred many times. The rearrangement joins TRBV24-1 to TRBJ2-2; possible D gene TRBD2, 5 bases. The V end was cut by 10 bases, the J end by 7 bases, with 12 bases between. Germline CDR1 reads KGHDR; CDR2 reads SFDVKD. The CDR3 sequence is 12 residues long. In DNA form, the CDR3 reads TGTGCCACAGGCCCCGGAGGCGGGGAGCTGTTTTTT. This gives the protein CATGPGGGELFF.

This clonotype came up many times. The genes are TRBV9 and TRBJ1-1; D not certain. Germline lookup yields CDR1 SGDLS and CDR2 YYNGEE. CDR3 length: 14 amino acids. V was shortened by 3 bases and J by 1 base, with 10 bases between the two germline ends. The CDR3 DNA is TGTGCCAGCAGCGCGGTCGACACGAACACTGAAGCTTTCTTT. This gives the protein CASSAVDTNTEAFF.

This clonotype was counted at least ten times. The J gene is TRBJ2-2, the V gene TRBV5-1, with D unresolved. Trimming removed 5 bases at V and 8 bases at J, with 10 bases between. The CDR3 runs to 12 residues. In germline, CDR1 is SGHRS, CDR2 YFSETQ. The CDR3 loop reads CASSRDGGELFF. The CDR3 DNA sequence: TGCGCCAGCAGTCGTGACGGGGGGGAGCTGTTTTTT. The full variable domain, with the rest looked up from reference TRBV5-1 and TRBJ2-2, is KAGVTQTPRYLIKTRGQQVTLSCSPISGHRSVSWYQQTPGQGLQFLFEYFSETQRNKGNFPGRFSGRQFSNSRSEMNVSTLELGDSALYLCASSRDGGELFFGEGSRLTVL.

This clonotype was observed at least ten times. The chain is built from TRBV7-9 and TRBJ2-7, with 15 bases matching TRBD2. With 1 base clipped from V and 4 bases from J, the junction kept 8 bases outside the gene matches. Germline-derived CDR1 and CDR2 are SEHNR and FQNEAQ (reference sequence). The CDR3 totals 18 residues. In nucleotides, the CDR3 is TGTGCCAGCAGCTTAGTTGGGACTAGCGGGAGGACGGAGTACGAGCAGTACTTC. Amino acid sequence: CASSLVGTSGRTEYEQYF. The full variable domain, rest sourced from reference TRBV7-9 and TRBJ2-7, is DTGVSQNPRHKITKRGQNVTFRCDPISEHNRLYWYRQTLGQGPEFLTYFQNEAQLEKSRLLSDRFSAERPKGSFSTLEIQRTEQGDSAMYLCASSLVGTSGRTEYEQYFGPGTRLTVT.

This clonotype was observed many times. V gene TRBV14 combines with J gene TRBJ2-3; 10 nucleotides agree with TRBD2. V was pared by 3 bases and J by 5 bases, with 14 bases of the junction left unmatched. The germline CDR1 and CDR2 sequences are SGHDN and FVKESK. The CDR3 runs 18 residues. The chain's CDR3 is CASSHLRLSGRAGDTQYF. For the CDR3, the DNA is TGTGCCAGCAGCCACCTAAGGTTAAGCGGGAGGGCCGGAGATACGCAGTATTTT.

This clonotype was observed many times. This chain connects TRBV19 to TRBJ2-1, with 10 bases that match TRBD2. With V trimmed by 6 bases and J by 3 bases, 2 bases remained unmatched. CDR1 is LNHDA, CDR2 SQIVND, per germline (reference sequence). This CDR3 is built from 14 residues. This CDR3 reads CASSGLADYNEQFF. As DNA, the CDR3 is TGTGCCAGTAGCGGACTAGCGGACTACAATGAGCAGTTCTTC.

This clonotype occurred a few times. CDR3 nucleotide sequence: TGTGCCAGCAGCTCCGGGGCAGGAACCTACGAGCAGTACTTC. Translation: CASSSGAGTYEQYF. V gene TRBV5-4 combines with J gene TRBJ2-7; D may match TRBD1 or TRBD2 (5 bases each). Per germline, CDR1 SGHNT and CDR2 YYREEE (reference sequence). There are 14 residues in the CDR3. V lost 3 bases and J lost 2, with 12 bases in between.

V usage is TRBV11-1 and J usage is TRBJ2-1; 7 bases match TRBD2. The CDR3 extends over 16 amino acids. CDR1 and CDR2 from the germline V gene are SGHAT and FQDESV (reference sequence). Trimming at V came to 3 bases and at J to 0 bases, leaving 5 bases not matched to a gene. For the CDR3, the DNA is TGTGCCAGCAGCTTTTCGGGCGGGAGCTCCTACAATGAGCAGTTCTTC. Its protein is CASSFSGGSSYNEQFF.

This clonotype was seen repeatedly, ten times or more. This chain joins TRBV6-2 or TRBV6-3 and TRBJ2-6; 12 nucleotides line up with TRBD1. The ends lost 0 bases at V and 4 bases at J; junction bases unmatched: 4. The CDR3 spans 18 residues. CDR1 and CDR2 from the germline V gene are MNHEY and SVGEGT. Written as DNA, the CDR3 is TGTGCCAGCAGTTACTCGGGACAGGGGGCGCCGGGGGCCAACGTCCTGACTTTC. Amino acid sequence: CASSYSGQGAPGANVLTF.

This clonotype was detected ten times or more. V usage is TRBV3-1 and J usage is TRBJ2-3; no reliable D call. Germline assignment: CDR1 LGHDT and CDR2 YNNKEL (reference sequence). The CDR3 runs to 13 residues. V lost 0 bases and J 4 bases, leaving 5 bases between the germline ends. The CDR3 DNA reads as TGTGCCAGCAGCCAAGATCATCCAGATACGCAGTATTTT. This translates into CASSQDHPDTQYF.

This clonotype is a singleton in its sample. Since a much larger clone is just one base distant, this may be a read error. The chain recombines TRBV6-2 or TRBV6-3 with TRBJ1-1; D gene uncertain. Germline values: CDR1 MNHEY, CDR2 SVGEGT. The CDR3 runs to 12 residues. The CDR3 protein is CASSYRNLEALF. For the CDR3, the DNA is TGTGCCAGCAGTTACAGAAACCTTGAAGCTTTATTT.

This clonotype was recorded many times. This rearrangement joins TRBV5-1 to TRBJ1-3; the D gene is possibly TRBD1 (5 bases). The CDR3 is 15 residues long. Germline CDR1 SGHRS, CDR2 YFSETQ. Trimming cost V 4 bases and J 0 bases, with 11 bases left between them. The CDR3 DNA sequence: TGCGCCAGCAGCCGAGACAGCATCTCTGGAAACACCATATATTTT. It translates to CASSRDSISGNTIYF.

The chain links TRBV20-1 to TRBJ2-4, with TRBD2 identical over 11 bases. With 6 bases clipped from V and 0 bases from J, the junction kept 4 bases outside the gene matches. CDR1 is DFQATT and CDR2 is SNEGSKA in the germline V gene (reference sequence). This CDR3 spans 15 amino acids. DNA for the CDR3: TGCAGTGCCAAACTAGCGGGGGAAGCCAAAAACATTCAGTACTTC. Encoded protein: CSAKLAGEAKNIQYF.

This clonotype has ten or more counts. The chain couples TRBV28 to TRBJ1-1, with TRBD1 identical over 7 bases. Losses at the gene ends were 3 bases for V and 5 bases for J; bases not matched to a gene: 6. CDR3 size: 14 residues. CDR1 and CDR2 from the germline V gene are MDHEN and SYDVKM. CDR3 bases: TGTGCCAGCAGTTTGTCAGGGGGTAGTACTGAAGCTTTCTTT. Translated, it gives CASSLSGGSTEAFF.

The table lists this clonotype with many counts. The rearrangement joins TRBV12-3 or TRBV12-4 to TRBJ1-1; TRBD1 might be the D (6 bases). The CDR3 contains 15 residues. The V end lost 7 bases, the J end lost 4 bases, and 19 bases lay between the germline ends. The CDR3 DNA reads TGTGCCAGCACCTACAGGGTTCAACAGGGCACTGAAGCTTTCTTT. Translation gives CASTYRVQQGTEAFF.

This clonotype was counted at least ten times. The J gene is TRBJ2-1, the V gene TRBV5-1; a weak D match, TRBD1 (6 bases). The CDR3 runs to 13 residues. V lost 0 bases and J 7 bases, leaving 8 bases between the germline ends. Germline CDR1 reads SGHRS; CDR2 reads YFSETQ. The CDR3 coding sequence is TGCGCCAGCAGCTTGGGGGGGCGGAATGAGCAGTTCTTC. This sequence encodes CASSLGGRNEQFF.

This clonotype was recorded at least ten times. The chain carries TRBV30 and TRBJ2-1; no reliable D call. Germline CDR1 and CDR2: GTSNPN and SVGIG (reference sequence). The V end lost 2 bases, the J end lost 10 bases, and 18 bases lay between the germline ends. This CDR3 has 14 residues. Here the CDR3 reads CAWSPTLAPQEQFF. The CDR3 coding sequence is TGTGCCTGGAGTCCAACCTTGGCCCCGCAAGAGCAGTTCTTC.

A remark on this clonotype: A much larger clone lies a single base off, so this may be a read error. The chain uses TRBV7-7 and TRBJ2-3; D is possibly TRBD1 (6 bases). V was cut by 2 bases and J by 2 bases, with 35 bases left in between. The CDR3 spans 23 residues. Germline assignment: CDR1 SSHAT and CDR2 FNYEAQ (reference sequence). Here the CDR3 DNA reads TGTGCCAGCAGCTTATCGACCCCGCCATGGACAGCCGAATTCCTACAGTACACAGATACGCAGTATTTT. Encoded protein: CASSLSTPPWTAEFLQYTDTQYF.

This clonotype was seen a few times. This chain uses TRBV12-3 or TRBV12-4 with TRBJ2-4; D uncertain. Trimming shortened V by 7 bases and J by 1 base, and 11 bases separated the two germline ends. This CDR3 comprises 14 residues. The CDR3 region is CASTINEAKNIQYF. CDR3 in DNA: TGTGCCAGCACCATTAATGAGGCCAAAAACATTCAGTACTTC.

This clonotype was seen repeatedly, ten times or more. The chain links TRBV11-2 to TRBJ2-3; D unclear. Looked up from germline, CDR1 is SGHAT and CDR2 is FQNNGV. The CDR3 totals 14 residues. With 3 bases removed from V and 2 bases from J, the gap between germline ends came to 9 bases. DNA for the CDR3: TGTGCCAGCAGCTTCTTTCAGTACACAGATACGCAGTATTTT. Its translation: CASSFFQYTDTQYF.

This clonotype has at least ten counts. This chain's CDR3 is CAISESKQGFSNEQFF. In DNA, the CDR3 is TGTGCCATCAGTGAGTCGAAACAGGGTTTCAGCAATGAGCAGTTCTTC. This rearrangement joins TRBV10-3 to TRBJ2-1; D might be TRBD1 (6 bases). CDR3 length equals 16 residues. Deletions cut 0 bases from V and 6 bases from J, with 15 bases between. Germline V gene lookup returns CDR1 ENHRY and CDR2 SYGVKD.

V and J are TRBV5-4 and TRBJ2-7; 15 positions match TRBD2. The CDR3 consists of 20 residues. Germline CDR1 SGHNT, CDR2 YYREEE (reference sequence). J lost 2 bases, V lost 4 bases, and 16 bases had no gene match. In nucleotides, the CDR3 is TGTGCCAGCAGCCTTATCGGACTAGCGGGAGGGCCAGTAACCCCCTACGAGCAGTACTTC. As protein: CASSLIGLAGGPVTPYEQYF.

This clonotype was recorded at least ten times. The chain is built from TRBV28 and TRBJ2-2; 9 bases fit TRBD1. Germline CDR1 is MDHEN and CDR2 is SYDVKM. V lost 2 bases to trimming and J lost 4 bases; unmatched junction nucleotides: 5. The CDR3 is 16 residues long. In nucleotides, the CDR3 is TGTGCCAGCAGTTTACCCGGGACAGGGTCCACCGGGGAGCTGTTTTTT. Its translation is CASSLPGTGSTGELFF.

The rearrangement joins TRBV2 to TRBJ2-1, with 10 bases that match TRBD2. Germline CDR1 and CDR2: SNHLY and FYNNEI. Germline trimming cut 4 bases from V and 6 bases from J; bases unmatched to any gene: 6. This CDR3 has 15 residues. The CDR3 nucleotides read TGTGCCAGCAGTGGGGGACTAGCGAAATTCAATGAGCAGTTCTTC. Amino acids: CASSGGLAKFNEQFF.

The table lists this clonotype with many counts. DNA of the CDR3: TGCAGTGCTAGCTACCCGATAACGATGAACACTGAAGCTTTCTTT. It encodes CSASYPITMNTEAFF. The rearrangement links TRBV20-1 to TRBJ1-1; D gene uncertain. CDR3 size: 15 residues. Germline CDR1 DFQATT, CDR2 SNEGSKA (reference sequence). Deletions cut 3 bases from V and 0 bases from J, with 14 bases between.

This clonotype came up many times. The rearrangement uses TRBV29-1 and TRBJ2-5, with D perhaps matching TRBD2 (8 bases). The CDR3 sequence is 14 residues long. V was shortened by 6 bases and J by 1 base, with 15 bases between the two germline ends. In germline, CDR1 is SQVTM, CDR2 ANQGSEA. DNA for the CDR3: TGCAGCGTCGGGGGGGGACAGCGCCAAGAGACCCAGTACTTC. This sequence encodes CSVGGGQRQETQYF.